These T cell receptor beta chains were read from a single sample in a study of cytomegalovirus exposure and HLA in healthy donors. TCRdb keeps only in-frame clones here, not all; method: immunoSEQ multiplex PCR. The sample totals around 40,000 clones. The sample comprised PBMCs. The receptors come from a man between 35 and 55 years old in good health and CMV-seropositive. CDR3s include the opening cysteine and the closing phenylalanine or tryptophan. The D gene is left open where the match is weak.

TRBV2	TRBJ2-7	TRBD2	15	TGTGCCAGCACCTCCATAGCGGGAGTGGTGAACGAGCAGTACTTC	CASTSIAGVVNEQYF
TRBV7-9	TRBJ2-2	TRBD2	19	TGTGCCAGCAGCCCAAGGACTAGCGGGAGGCCTCTAATCACCGGGGAGCTGTTTTTT	CASSPRTSGRPLITGELFF
TRBV30	TRBJ1-5	TRBD1	13	TGTGCCTGGAGTAGACAGGGGCAACAGCCCCAGCATTTT	CAWSRQGQQPQHF
TRBV7-2	TRBJ2-1	-	13	TGTGCCAGCAGTCCCGACTGGATAGCGGTGCAGTTCTTC	CASSPDWIAVQFF
TRBV18	TRBJ1-3	-	15	TGTGCCAGCTCACCAAGGGGCTCGACTGGAAACACCATATATTTT	CASSPRGSTGNTIYF
TRBV19	TRBJ1-2	TRBD1	18	TGTGCCAGTAGTATAGTGAGGACAGGGGACATCTCTAACTATGGCTACACCTTC	CASSIVRTGDISNYGYTF
TRBV6-1	TRBJ2-1	-	14	TGTGCCAGCAGTCTCGCGACAGGGAGGAATGAGCAGTTCTTC	CASSLATGRNEQFF
TRBV6-6	TRBJ2-1	-	13	TGTGCCAGCGTGGTAGCGGAAGAACGGGGGCAGTTCTTC	CASVVAEERGQFF
TRBV19	TRBJ1-5	TRBD1	13	TGTGCCAGTATGGACAGGTTTTATCAGCCCCAGCATTTT	CASMDRFYQPQHF
TRBV7-9	TRBJ2-1	TRBD2	15	TGTGCCAGCAGCTTAGAACTAGCGGGAGGCGATGAGCAGTTCTTC	CASSLELAGGDEQFF
TRBV19	TRBJ1-4	-	14	TGTGCCAGTAGTATCGGAGGGGTAAATGAAAAACTGTTTTTT	CASSIGGVNEKLFF
TRBV4-1	TRBJ2-1	-	13	TGCGCCAGCAGCCTACGAAGAGGAGATGAGCAGTTCTTC	CASSLRRGDEQFF
TRBV10-3	TRBJ2-7	TRBD1	16	TGTGCCATCAGTGAGAAGGACAGGGGAGGAGGCTACGAGCAGTACTTC	CAISEKDRGGGYEQYF
TRBV5-1	TRBJ2-1	TRBD2	15	TGCGCCAGCACCCTTCTAGCGGGAGCCGGCAATGAGCAGTTCTTC	CASTLLAGAGNEQFF
TRBV4-3	TRBJ2-2	-	17	TGCGCCAGCAGCCTACGACCGGGACACGATAGAACCGGGGAGCTGTTTTTT	CASSLRPGHDRTGELFF
TRBV7-3	TRBJ1-6	-	15	TGTGCCAGCAGCTTATTTCCGGGGAAAAATTCACCCCTCCACTTT	CASSLFPGKNSPLHF
TRBV5-4	TRBJ2-3	TRBD2	17	TGTGCCAGCAGCTTGCCCACAGCGGGAGTTTTTCCAGATACGCAGTATTTT	CASSLPTAGVFPDTQYF
TRBV6-1	TRBJ2-2	-	12	TGTGCCAGCAGCGAGGGGGCCGGGGAGCTGTTTTTT	CASSEGAGELFF
TRBV5-4	TRBJ2-5	TRBD2	15	TGTGCCAGCAGTAGGCCGGGACTAGCGGGAGGGGACCAGTACTTC	CASSRPGLAGGDQYF
TRBV4-1	TRBJ2-2	-	14	TGCGCCAGCAGCGATAGGGGGAACACCGGGGAGCTGTTTTTT	CASSDRGNTGELFF
TRBV11-2	TRBJ2-2	TRBD2	18	TGTGCCAGCAGCCCGCGACCGGGACTACGCGCGAACACCGGGGAGCTGTTTTTT	CASSPRPGLRANTGELFF
TRBV5-1	TRBJ1-3	-	13	TGCGCCAGCAGCTACTCGTCTGGAAACACCATATATTTT	CASSYSSGNTIYF
TRBV5-6	TRBJ2-1	TRBD2	16	TGTGCCAGCATAAACGAGGTAGCGGGAGGGGGCAATGAGCAGTTCTTC	CASINEVAGGGNEQFF
TRBV7-2	TRBJ1-2	-	16	TGTGCCAGCAGCCAGTGGTCGCAGGGGAAGGGGTATGGCTACACCTTC	CASSQWSQGKGYGYTF
TRBV28	TRBJ2-7	-	13	TGTGCCAGCAGTACGACAGCACCCTACGAGCAGTACTTC	CASSTTAPYEQYF
TRBV6-5	TRBJ2-7	-	12	TGTGCCAGCAGTTACTCTGGGGCCGTGCAGTACTTC	CASSYSGAVQYF
TRBV6-5	TRBJ2-7	-	16	TGTGCCAGCAGTTACTCGAAGGCGGCCCCCCTCTACGAGCAGTACTTC	CASSYSKAAPLYEQYF
TRBV6-5	TRBJ1-5	-	14	TGTGCCAGCAGACCCGACAGTAGCAATCAGCCCCAGCATTTT	CASRPDSSNQPQHF
TRBV30	TRBJ1-5	TRBD1	15	TGTGCCTGGAGACTACAGGGGGCTAGCAATCAGCCCCAGCATTTT	CAWRLQGASNQPQHF
TRBV7-8	TRBJ2-1	-	16	TGTGCCAGCAGCTTACAGGGAGGCATTTTTATCGATGAGCAGTTCTTC	CASSLQGGIFIDEQFF
TRBV19	TRBJ2-1	-	13	TGTGCCAGCCCCTCCGGGACCTACAATGAGCAGTTCTTC	CASPSGTYNEQFF
TRBV6-1	TRBJ1-6	-	15	TGTGCCAGCAGTGGACCTCTAGGGGATAATTCACCCCTCCACTTT	CASSGPLGDNSPLHF
TRBV19	TRBJ2-5	TRBD2	15	TGTGCCAGTAGTATACACCCCATCGGGGGGGAGACCCAGTACTTC	CASSIHPIGGETQYF
TRBV27	TRBJ1-1	-	14	TGTGCCAGCAGTTCCCGCGGGGCGGGCACTGAAGCTTTCTTT	CASSSRGAGTEAFF
TRBV28	TRBJ1-1	-	15	TGTGCCAGCCCCTCAAATCAGGGTGGGAACACTGAAGCTTTCTTT	CASPSNQGGNTEAFF
TRBV19	TRBJ2-3	TRBD2	14	TGTGCCAGCAAAAGGACTAGCGGGACAGATACGCAGTATTTT	CASKRTSGTDTQYF
TRBV6-5	TRBJ1-4	-	14	TGTGCCAGCAGTTACGGGCAGGGGCGTGAAAAACTGTTTTTT	CASSYGQGREKLFF
TRBV7-2	TRBJ2-3	TRBD2	17	TGTGCCAGCAGCGTCCAGACTAGCGGGAGGGCAACAGATACGCAGTATTTT	CASSVQTSGRATDTQYF
TRBV7-3	TRBJ2-3	-	12	TGTGCCAGCAGCTCCTCGGGAGATACGCAGTATTTT	CASSSSGDTQYF
TRBV5-8	TRBJ1-5	TRBD1	15	TGTGCCAGCAGCGCCCGGAGAGGGGGCTCAGCCCCCCAGCATTTT	CASSARRGGSAPQHF
TRBV7-9	TRBJ2-2	TRBD1	16	TGTGCCAGCAGCTTAAGAGGGACAGAGAGGCCCGGGGAGCTGTTTTTT	CASSLRGTERPGELFF
TRBV5-1	TRBJ1-1	-	15	TGCGCCAGCAGCTTGTCCACGGCGGAGAACACTGAAGCTTTCTTT	CASSLSTAENTEAFF
TRBV30	TRBJ2-4	TRBD2	15	TGTGCCTGGAGTAGACCGGGACTAGCGGGAGAGATTCAGTACTTC	CAWSRPGLAGEIQYF
TRBV9	TRBJ2-3	-	15	TGTGCCAGCAGCGTAGAAGGCAGCGGAACAGATACGCAGTATTTT	CASSVEGSGTDTQYF
TRBV2	TRBJ1-1	TRBD1	12	TGTGCCAGCCGGACAGGGGGCACTGAAGCTTTCTTT	CASRTGGTEAFF
TRBV6-1	TRBJ1-1	-	17	TGTGCCAGCAGTGAACCCCCCGGGGGGGCGATGGACACTGAAGCTTTCTTT	CASSEPPGGAMDTEAFF
TRBV7-2	TRBJ2-7	TRBD1	14	TGTGCCAGCAGCTGGGGACAGGGGGCGGGTGAGCAGTACTTC	CASSWGQGAGEQYF
TRBV14	TRBJ1-4	TRBD1	13	TGTGCCAGCAGCCAACAGGGGGTTGAAAAACTGTTTTTT	CASSQQGVEKLFF
TRBV6-6	TRBJ2-7	TRBD2	13	TGTGCCAGCACCACCCTTGGGGGGGGCGAGCAGTACTTC	CASTTLGGGEQYF
TRBV5-1	TRBJ1-5	TRBD1	14	TGCGCCAGCAGCGTGACCCCAGGGGGCTGGCCCCAGCATTTT	CASSVTPGGWPQHF
TRBV7-9	TRBJ1-2	TRBD1	15	TGTGCCAGCAGCTTAGACAGGGGAAAGAACTATGGCTACACCTTC	CASSLDRGKNYGYTF
TRBV5-1	TRBJ1-4	-	14	TGCGCCAGCAGCGGGGGGATGCGGAATGAAAAACTGTTTTTT	CASSGGMRNEKLFF
TRBV5-6	TRBJ1-1	TRBD1	15	TGTGCCAGCAGCTTGCGTGGGACAGGGAGTGGTGAAGCTTTCTTT	CASSLRGTGSGEAFF
TRBV2	TRBJ1-1	-	12	TGTGCCAGCAGTGAACAGGGCACTGAAGCTTTCTTT	CASSEQGTEAFF